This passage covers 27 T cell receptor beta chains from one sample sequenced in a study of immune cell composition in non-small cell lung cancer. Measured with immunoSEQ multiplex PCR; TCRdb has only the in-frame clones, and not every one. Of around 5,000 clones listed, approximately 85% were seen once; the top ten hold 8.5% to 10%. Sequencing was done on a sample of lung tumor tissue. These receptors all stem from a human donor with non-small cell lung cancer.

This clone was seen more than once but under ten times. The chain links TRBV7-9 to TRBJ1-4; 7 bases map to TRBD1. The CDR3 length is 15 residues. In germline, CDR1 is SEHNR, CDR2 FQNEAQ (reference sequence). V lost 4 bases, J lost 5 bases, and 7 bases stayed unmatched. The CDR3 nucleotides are TGTGCCAGCAGCTCCGGACAGGCCGGAAATGAAAAACTGTTTTTT. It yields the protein CASSSGQAGNEKLFF.

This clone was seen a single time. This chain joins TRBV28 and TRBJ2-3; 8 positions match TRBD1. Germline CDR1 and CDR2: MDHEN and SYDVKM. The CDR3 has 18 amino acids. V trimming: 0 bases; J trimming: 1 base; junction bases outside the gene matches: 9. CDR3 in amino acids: CASSLWGRGRDGTDTQYF. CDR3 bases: TGTGCCAGCAGTTTATGGGGCAGGGGGCGAGATGGCACAGATACGCAGTATTTT.

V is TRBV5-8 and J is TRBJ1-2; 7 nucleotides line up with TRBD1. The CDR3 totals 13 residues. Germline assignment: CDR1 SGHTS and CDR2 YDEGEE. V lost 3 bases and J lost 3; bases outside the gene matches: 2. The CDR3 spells CASSSGQYYGYTF. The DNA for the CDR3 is TGTGCCAGCAGCTCGGGACAGTACTATGGCTACACCTTC.

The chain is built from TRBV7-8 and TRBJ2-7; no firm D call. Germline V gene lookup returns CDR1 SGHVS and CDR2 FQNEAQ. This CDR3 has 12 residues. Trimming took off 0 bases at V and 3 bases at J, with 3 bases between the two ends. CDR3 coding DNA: TGTGCCAGCAGCTTAGCCTACTACGAGCAGTACTTC. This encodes CASSLAYYEQYF.

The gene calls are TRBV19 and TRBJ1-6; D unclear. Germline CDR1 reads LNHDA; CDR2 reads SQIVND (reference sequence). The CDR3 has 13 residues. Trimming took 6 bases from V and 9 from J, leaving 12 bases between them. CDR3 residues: CASSREPGSPLHF. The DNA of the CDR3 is TGTGCCAGTAGCCGCGAACCCGGTTCACCCCTCCACTTT.

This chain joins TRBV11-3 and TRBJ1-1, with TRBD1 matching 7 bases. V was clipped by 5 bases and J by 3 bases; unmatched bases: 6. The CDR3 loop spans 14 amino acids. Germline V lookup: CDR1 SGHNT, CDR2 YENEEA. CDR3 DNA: TGTGCCAGCAGCCAAGAGGGGGCTGACACTGAAGCTTTCTTT. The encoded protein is CASSQEGADTEAFF.

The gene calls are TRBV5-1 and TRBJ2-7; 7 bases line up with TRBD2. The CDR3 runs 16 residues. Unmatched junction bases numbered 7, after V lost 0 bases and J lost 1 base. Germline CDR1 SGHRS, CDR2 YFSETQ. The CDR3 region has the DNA TGCGCCAGCAGCTTGGTGGGCGGGAGAGCATCCTACGAGCAGTACTTC. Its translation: CASSLVGGRASYEQYF.

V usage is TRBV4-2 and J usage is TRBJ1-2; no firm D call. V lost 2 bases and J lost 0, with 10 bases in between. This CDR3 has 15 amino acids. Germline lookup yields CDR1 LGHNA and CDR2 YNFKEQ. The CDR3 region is CASSQPGNPNYGYTF. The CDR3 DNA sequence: TGTGCCAGCAGCCAACCAGGAAACCCTAACTATGGCTACACCTTC.

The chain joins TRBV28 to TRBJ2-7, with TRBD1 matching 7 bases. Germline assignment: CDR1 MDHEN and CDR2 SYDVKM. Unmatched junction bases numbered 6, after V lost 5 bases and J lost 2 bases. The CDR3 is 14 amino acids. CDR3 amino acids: CASSPPTGPYEQYF. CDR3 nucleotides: TGTGCCAGCAGTCCTCCGACAGGGCCCTACGAGCAGTACTTC.

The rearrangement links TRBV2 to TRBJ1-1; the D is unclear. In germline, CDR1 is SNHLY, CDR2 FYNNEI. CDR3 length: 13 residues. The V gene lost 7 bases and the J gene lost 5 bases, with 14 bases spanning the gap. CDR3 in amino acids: CASTVRMETEAFF. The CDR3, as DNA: TGTGCCAGCACGGTGAGGATGGAAACTGAAGCTTTCTTT.

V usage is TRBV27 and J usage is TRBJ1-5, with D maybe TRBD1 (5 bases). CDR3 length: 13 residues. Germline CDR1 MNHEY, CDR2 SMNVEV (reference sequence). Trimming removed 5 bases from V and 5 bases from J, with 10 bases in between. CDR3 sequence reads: CASSRTFDQPQHF. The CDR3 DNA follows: TGTGCCAGCAGTCGGACATTCGATCAGCCCCAGCATTTT.

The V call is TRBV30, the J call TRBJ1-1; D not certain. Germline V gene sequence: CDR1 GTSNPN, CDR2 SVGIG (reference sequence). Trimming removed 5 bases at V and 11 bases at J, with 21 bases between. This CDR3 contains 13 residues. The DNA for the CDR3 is TGTGCCTGGCTGGGGAGGCTGGGATTCGGGGCTTTCTTT. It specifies CAWLGRLGFGAFF.

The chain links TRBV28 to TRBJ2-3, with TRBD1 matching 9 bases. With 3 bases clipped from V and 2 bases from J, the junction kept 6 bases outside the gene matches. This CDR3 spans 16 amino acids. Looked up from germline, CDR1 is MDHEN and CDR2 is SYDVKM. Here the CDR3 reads CASSFARTGDTDTQYF. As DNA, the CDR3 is TGTGCCAGCAGTTTCGCACGGACAGGGGACACAGATACGCAGTATTTT.

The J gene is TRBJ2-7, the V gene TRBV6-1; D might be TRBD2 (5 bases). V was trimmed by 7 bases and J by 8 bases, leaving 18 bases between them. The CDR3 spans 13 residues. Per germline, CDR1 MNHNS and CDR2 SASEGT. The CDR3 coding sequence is TGTGCCAGCACCCTCGACCGCGGGCGCCAGCAGTACTTC. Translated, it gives CASTLDRGRQQYF.

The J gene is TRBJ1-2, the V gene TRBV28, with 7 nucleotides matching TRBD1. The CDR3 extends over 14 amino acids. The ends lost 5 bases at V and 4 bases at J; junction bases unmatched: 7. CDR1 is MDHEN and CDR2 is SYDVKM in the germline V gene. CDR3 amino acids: CASSPGTEAYGYTF. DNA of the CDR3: TGTGCCAGCAGTCCGGGGACAGAAGCCTATGGCTACACCTTC.

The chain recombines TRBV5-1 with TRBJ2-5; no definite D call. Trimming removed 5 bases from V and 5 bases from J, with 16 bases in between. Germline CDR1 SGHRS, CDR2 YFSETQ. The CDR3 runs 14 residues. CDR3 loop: CASRIRLVPETQYF. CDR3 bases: TGCGCCAGCAGAATAAGACTGGTTCCGGAGACCCAGTACTTC.

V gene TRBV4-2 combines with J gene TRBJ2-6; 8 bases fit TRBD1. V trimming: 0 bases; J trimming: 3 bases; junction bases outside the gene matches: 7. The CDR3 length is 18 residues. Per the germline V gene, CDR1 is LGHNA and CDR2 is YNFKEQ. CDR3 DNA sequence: TGTGCCAGCAGCCAAGAATGGCAGGGGGCAGGTGGGGCCAACGTCCTGACTTTC. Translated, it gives CASSQEWQGAGGANVLTF.

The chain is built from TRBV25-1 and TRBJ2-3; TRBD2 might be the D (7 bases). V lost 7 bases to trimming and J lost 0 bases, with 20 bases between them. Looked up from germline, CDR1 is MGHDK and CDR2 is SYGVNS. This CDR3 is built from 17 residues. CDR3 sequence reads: CASKGGISGTSTDTQYF. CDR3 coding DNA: TGTGCCAGCAAAGGGGGGATAAGCGGGACGAGCACAGATACGCAGTATTTT.

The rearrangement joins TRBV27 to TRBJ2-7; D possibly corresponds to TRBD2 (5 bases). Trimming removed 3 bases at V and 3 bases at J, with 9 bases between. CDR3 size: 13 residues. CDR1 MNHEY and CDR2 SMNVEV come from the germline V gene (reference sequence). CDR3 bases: TGTGCCAGCAGTTTCGGACTTAACTACGAGCAGTACTTC. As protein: CASSFGLNYEQYF.

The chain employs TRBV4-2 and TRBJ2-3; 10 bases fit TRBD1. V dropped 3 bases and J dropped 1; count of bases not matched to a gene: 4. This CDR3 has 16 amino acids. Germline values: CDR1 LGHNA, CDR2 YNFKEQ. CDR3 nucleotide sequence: TGTGCCAGCAGCCACGGCGGGACAGGGGGCACAGATACGCAGTATTTT. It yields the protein CASSHGGTGGTDTQYF.

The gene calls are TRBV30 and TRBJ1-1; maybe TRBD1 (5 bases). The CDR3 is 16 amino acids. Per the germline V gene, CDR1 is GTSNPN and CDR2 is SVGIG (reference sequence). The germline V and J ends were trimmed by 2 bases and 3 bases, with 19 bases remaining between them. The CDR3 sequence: CAWSPSRGEVDTEAFF. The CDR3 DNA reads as TGTGCCTGGAGTCCCTCTCGGGGGGAGGTGGACACTGAAGCTTTCTTT.

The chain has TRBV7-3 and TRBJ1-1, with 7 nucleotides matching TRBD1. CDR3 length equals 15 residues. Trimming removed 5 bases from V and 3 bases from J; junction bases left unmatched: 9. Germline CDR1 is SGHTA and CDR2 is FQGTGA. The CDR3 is CASSPRQGFDTEAFF. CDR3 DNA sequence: TGTGCCAGCAGCCCACGACAGGGTTTTGACACTGAAGCTTTCTTT.

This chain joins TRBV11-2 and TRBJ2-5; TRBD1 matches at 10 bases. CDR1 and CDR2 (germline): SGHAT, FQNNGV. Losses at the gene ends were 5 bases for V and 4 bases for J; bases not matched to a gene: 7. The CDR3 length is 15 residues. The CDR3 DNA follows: TGTGCCAGCAGCCTAACGACAGGGGGCACAGAGACCCAGTACTTC. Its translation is CASSLTTGGTETQYF.

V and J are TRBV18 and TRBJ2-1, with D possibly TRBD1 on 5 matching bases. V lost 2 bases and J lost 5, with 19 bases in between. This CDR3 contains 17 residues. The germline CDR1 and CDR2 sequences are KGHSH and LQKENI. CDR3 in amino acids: CASSPIMGRIPHNEQFF. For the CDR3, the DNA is TGTGCCAGCTCACCAATTATGGGGCGCATCCCCCACAATGAGCAGTTCTTC.

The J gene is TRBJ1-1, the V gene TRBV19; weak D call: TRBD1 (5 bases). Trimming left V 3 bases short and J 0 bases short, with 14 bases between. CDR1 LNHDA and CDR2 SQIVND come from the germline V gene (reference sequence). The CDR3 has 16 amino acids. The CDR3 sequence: CASSMRFDSLNTEAFF. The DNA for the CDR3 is TGTGCCAGTAGTATGCGTTTCGACAGTTTGAACACTGAAGCTTTCTTT.

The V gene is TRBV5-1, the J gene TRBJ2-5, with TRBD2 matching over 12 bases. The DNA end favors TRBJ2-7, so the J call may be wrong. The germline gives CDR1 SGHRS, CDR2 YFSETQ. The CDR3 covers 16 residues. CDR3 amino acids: CASSSTSGRHSYEQYF. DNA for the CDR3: TGCGCCAGCAGCTCGACTAGCGGGAGACACTCCTACGAGCAGTACTTC.

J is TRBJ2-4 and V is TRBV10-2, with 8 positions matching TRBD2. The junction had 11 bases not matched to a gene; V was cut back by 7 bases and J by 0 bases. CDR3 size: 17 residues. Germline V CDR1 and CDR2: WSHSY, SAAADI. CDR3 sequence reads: CASTRASSGGAKNIQYF. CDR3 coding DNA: TGCGCCAGCACCCGAGCATCGAGCGGGGGAGCCAAAAACATTCAGTACTTC.